The 19 T cell receptor beta chains in this list originate from one sample, sequenced in a study of low-dose radiotherapy and immunotherapy resistance in tumors. The time point is: after trial treatment. The treatment is: LDRT plus nivolumab, ipilimumab, low-dose cyclophosphamide and aspirin (RACIN trial). TRAV- and TRBV-specific primers primed first-strand cDNA, covering alpha and beta chains. An approximately 19-cycle PCR with a constant-region primer and V-primer adapter amplified TCRs. TCRdb processed the reads anew with MiXCR; each CDR3 protein has one entry. The sample lists approximately 45,000 distinct CDR3 sequences, 20% to 25% occurring once. Sequencing used PBMCs, obtained after low-dose radiotherapy plus immunotherapy. These receptors all stem from a male donor with prostate cancer.

This clonotype was seen only a few times. V gene TRBV27 combines with J gene TRBJ1-1; no reliable D call. Trimming took 3 bases from V and 1 from J, leaving 9 bases between them. Germline loops: CDR1 MNHEY, CDR2 SMNVEV (reference sequence). This CDR3 is built from 14 residues. The CDR3 is CASSLAWGNTEAFF. The CDR3 DNA is TGTGCCAGCAGTTTGGCGTGGGGGAACACTGAAGCTTTCTTT.

This clonotype showed up just a few times. In nucleotides, the CDR3 is TGTGCCAGCAGCGGGAGGGTACGAGAGACCCAGTACTTC. This encodes CASSGRVRETQYF. The chain carries TRBV9 and TRBJ2-5; possible D gene TRBD2, 6 bases. CDR1 and CDR2 (germline): SGDLS, YYNGEE. This CDR3 region has 13 residues. V lost 3 bases, J lost 4 bases, and 10 bases lay in between.

This clonotype was recorded many times. This chain joins TRBV7-9 and TRBJ2-7; maybe TRBD2 (6 bases). The length of the CDR3 is 12 residues. Trimming cost V 5 bases and J 5 bases, with 10 bases left between them. The germline CDR1 and CDR2 sequences are SEHNR and FQNEAQ (reference sequence). Written as DNA, the CDR3 is TGTGCCAGCAGCCCTGTAGCGGACGAGCAGTACTTC. The encoded protein is CASSPVADEQYF.

Many counts were recorded for this clonotype. The chain has TRBV20-1 and TRBJ1-2, with D perhaps TRBD1 (6 bases). Germline V gene data show CDR1 as DFQATT and CDR2 as SNEGSKA (reference sequence). The V end was cut by 6 bases, the J end by 8 bases, with 19 bases between. The CDR3 sequence is 13 residues long. CDR3 amino acids: CSAQTGIPGGYTF. As DNA, the CDR3 is TGCAGTGCACAGACAGGCATCCCCGGGGGCTACACCTTC.

This clonotype was observed at least ten times. The CDR3 here is CAISESAAWYNEQFF. The CDR3 DNA reads as TGTGCCATCAGTGAGTCGGCCGCCTGGTACAATGAGCAGTTCTTC. The chain joins TRBV10-3 to TRBJ2-1; D is undetermined. CDR3 length equals 15 residues. V dropped 0 bases and J dropped 4 bases, with 10 bases sitting between them. Germline CDR1 and CDR2: ENHRY and SYGVKD.

This clonotype was observed a handful of times. The chain has TRBV3-1 and TRBJ2-1, with D uncertain. From germline, CDR1 is LGHDT and CDR2 YNNKEL (reference sequence). The CDR3 runs to 11 residues. Trimming took off 4 bases at V and 8 bases at J, with 6 bases between the two ends. This chain's CDR3 is CASSLLDEQFF. CDR3 in DNA: TGTGCCAGCAGCCTTCTAGATGAGCAGTTCTTC.

This clonotype was observed at least ten times. The chain joins TRBV7-9 to TRBJ2-1; no reliable D call. Germline values: CDR1 SEHNR, CDR2 FQNEAQ (reference sequence). The CDR3 length is 16 residues. The germline V and J ends were trimmed by 0 bases and 3 bases, with 12 bases remaining between them. CDR3 sequence (DNA): TGTGCCAGCAGCTTAGCTCCGTCTCCCAACTACAATGAGCAGTTCTTC. This codes for CASSLAPSPNYNEQFF.

The chain carries TRBV30 and TRBJ2-2; D not resolved. The CDR3 is 14 residues long. CDR1 is GTSNPN and CDR2 is SVGIG in the germline V gene (reference sequence). Trimming stripped 0 bases from V and 6 bases from J, with 11 bases between. The CDR3 nucleotides read TGTGCCTGGAGTGTACGAAGGGAATCCGGGGAGCTGTTTTTT. This codes for CAWSVRRESGELFF.

Comments on this clonotype: A far larger clone is one nucleotide away, so this likely arose from a read error. This chain uses TRBV5-4 with TRBJ2-1, with 7 positions matching TRBD2. Germline lookup yields CDR1 SGHNT and CDR2 YYREEE (reference sequence). The CDR3 consists of 16 residues. V lost 0 bases and J lost 10; bases outside the gene matches: 13. CDR3: CASSLEGSAGAYEQFF. CDR3 in DNA: TGTGCCAGCAGCTTGGAGGGCTCGGCGGGAGCCTACGAGCAGTTCTTC. Full variable domain (remainder filled in from reference TRBV5-4 and TRBJ2-1): ETGVTQSPTHLIKTRGQQVTLRCSSQSGHNTVSWYQQALGQGPQFIFQYYREEENGRGNFPPRFSGLQFPNYSSELNVNALELDDSALYLCASSLEGSAGAYEQFFGPGTRLTVL.

The genes are TRBV11-3 and TRBJ2-1, with D tentatively TRBD2 (5 bases). Trimming shortened V by 1 base and J by 7 bases, and 8 bases separated the two germline ends. The germline gives CDR1 SGHNT, CDR2 YENEEA. There are 13 residues in the CDR3. The CDR3 nucleotides are TGTGCCAGCAGCTTAGGGCGGGTAAATGAGCAGTTCTTC. This sequence encodes CASSLGRVNEQFF.

This clonotype is categorized as medium-sized. The chain is built from TRBV28 and TRBJ1-1, with a weak D call TRBD1 (5 bases). The CDR3 loop spans 14 amino acids. In germline, CDR1 is MDHEN, CDR2 SYDVKM. Trimming stripped 8 bases from V and 4 bases from J, with 17 bases between. CDR3 region: CASGPWGRGTEAFF. The CDR3 nucleotides read TGTGCCAGCGGCCCGTGGGGCCGGGGCACTGAAGCTTTCTTT.

A word on this clonotype: This may stem from a read error, because a much larger clone lies one nucleotide away. The J gene is TRBJ2-5, the V gene TRBV6-1, with 9 nucleotides matching TRBD2. The CDR3 spans 16 residues. V was pared by 8 bases and J by 1 base, with 11 bases of the junction left unmatched. Germline-derived CDR1 and CDR2 are MNHNS and SASEGT. CDR3 protein: CASGYSSGGTQETQYF. The DNA of the CDR3 is TGTGCCAGCGGTTACTCCAGCGGGGGGACCCAAGAGACCCAGTACTTC.

In this sample, this clonotype turned up many times. This chain links TRBV7-9 with TRBJ2-2, with D hard to call. The CDR3 spans 16 residues. Trimming removed 1 base from V and 4 bases from J, with 13 bases in between. Germline CDR1 and CDR2: SEHNR and FQNEAQ (reference sequence). The CDR3 coding sequence is TGTGCCAGCAGCTTAGGTTCAGGAAGCTTCACCGGGGAGCTGTTTTTT. It encodes CASSLGSGSFTGELFF.

In this sample, this clonotype turned up many times. The chain couples TRBV20-1 to TRBJ2-7; D is ambiguous. Germline CDR1 and CDR2: DFQATT and SNEGSKA (reference sequence). The length of the CDR3 is 14 residues. Trimming left V 0 bases short and J 5 bases short, with 14 bases between. CDR3 bases: TGCAGTGCTAGAGATATCCCTGCGGTTCACGAGCAGTACTTC. This sequence encodes CSARDIPAVHEQYF.

This clonotype was recorded at least ten times. The rearrangement joins TRBV7-6 to TRBJ2-6, with 9 positions matching TRBD1. The junction had 11 bases not matched to a gene; V was cut back by 5 bases and J by 0 bases. The CDR3 covers 19 residues. The germline V gene encodes CDR1 SGHVS and CDR2 FNYEAQ. The CDR3 bases are TGTGCCAGCAGCGAGACAGGGGGACCGGTTTCCTCTGGGGCCAACGTCCTGACTTTC. Translated, it gives CASSETGGPVSSGANVLTF.

This clonotype was found many times. V gene TRBV28 combines with J gene TRBJ2-2; D might be TRBD1 (6 bases). The germline V and J ends were trimmed by 4 bases and 1 base, with 10 bases remaining between them. The germline gives CDR1 MDHEN, CDR2 SYDVKM. CDR3 length: 15 residues. The CDR3 here is CASSWGRGNTGELFF. Written as DNA, the CDR3 is TGTGCCAGCAGTTGGGGCAGGGGGAACACCGGGGAGCTGTTTTTT.

J is TRBJ2-1 and V is TRBV3-1; 12 bases align to TRBD2. J lost 4 bases, V lost 3 bases, and 7 bases had no gene match. Germline loops: CDR1 LGHDT, CDR2 YNNKEL (reference sequence). The CDR3 sequence is 17 residues long. The CDR3 DNA reads as TGTGCCAGCAGCCATACGGGACTAGCGGGTTATTACAATGAGCAGTTCTTC. It yields the protein CASSHTGLAGYYNEQFF.

This clonotype was detected many times. V is TRBV6-2 or TRBV6-3 and J is TRBJ1-2, with D possibly TRBD1 on 5 matching bases. CDR3 length: 13 residues. With 5 bases removed from V and 8 bases from J, the gap between germline ends came to 15 bases. Germline CDR1 is MNHEY and CDR2 is SVGEGT. CDR3 coding DNA: TGTGCCAGCAGTGATCCTGGGGCAGTGGGCTACACCTTC. It encodes CASSDPGAVGYTF.

This clonotype was recorded many times. This chain joins TRBV5-1 and TRBJ2-1; D remains ambiguous. Germline V lookup: CDR1 SGHRS, CDR2 YFSETQ. Between the trimmed V and J ends, which lost 0 bases and 7 bases, there was a span of 8 bases. This CDR3 has 13 residues. The CDR3 loop reads CASSLGLLNEQFF. CDR3 bases: TGCGCCAGCAGCTTGGGCCTACTGAATGAGCAGTTCTTC.